These T cell receptor beta chains were read from a single sample in a study of OX40 agonist ivuxolimab in advanced cancers. This table comes from immunoSEQ multiplex PCR, and its TCRdb copy is limited to in-frame clones, with some not included. The sample comprises about 83,000 clones, about 90% of which are singletons, and 8.4% rests with the top ten. The sample was CD4+ or CD8+ T cells sorted from blood, taken in a trial of the OX40 agonist ivuxolimab. These receptor sequences come from an adult with an advanced solid tumor such as melanoma, head and neck, liver or kidney cancer. The CDR3 runs from the conserved cysteine through the conserved F or W.

V gene	J gene	CDR3 protein
TRBV9	TRBJ1-5	CASSVEDRGQPQHF
TRBV30	TRBJ2-7	CALEGKVNEQYF
TRBV30	TRBJ2-5	CAWSALQETQYF
TRBV25-1	TRBJ1-2	CASSDGDRANYGYTF
TRBV4-2	TRBJ2-2	CASSGTVVTSGTYTGELFF
TRBV19	TRBJ2-1	CASSLRDSDNNEQFF
TRBV7-9	TRBJ1-1	CASSLVKGGGNTEAFF
TRBV27	TRBJ1-5	CASSTGGAGNQPQHF
TRBV2	TRBJ2-3	CASWGQGLSFPYTDTQYF
TRBV5-4	TRBJ2-4	CASSLAGAKNIQYF
TRBV5-1	TRBJ2-1	CASSLGASGSYNEQFF
TRBV28	TRBJ2-1	CASSPLAESSYNEQFF
TRBV28	TRBJ2-7	CASSYGVQLYEQYF
TRBV6-5	TRBJ2-1	CASSYLGGSSYNEQFF
TRBV13	TRBJ2-1	CASSLNGRAYNEQFF
TRBV6-6	TRBJ1-5	CASSYSHGVGDQPQHF